This note documents a single T cell receptor beta chain sequence. Antigen: not known. This sample stems from a study of shared clonotypes between healthy human individuals. On the study more broadly: CD4 naive and CD4 memory each took three plates per donor, while CD8 naive took two and CD8 memory one.

Study-wide results and caveats: Generation probabilities were higher for clonotypes shared across all four sorted-subset donors than for unshared ones. Represented diversity (both genetic and exposure-history) was limited by the small number of donors.

A CD45RA+ naive subset and a CD45RA-negative memory subset were split from CD4+ cells. Germline V gene sequence: CDR1 ENHRY, CDR2 SYGVKD. Trimming took 10 bases from V and 4 from J, leaving 14 bases between them. The CDR3 runs 13 residues. Some clones are missing from TCRdb's copy, which holds only in-frame ones; the method was immunoSEQ multiplex PCR. The table includes 1.5 million to 1.9 million clones, around 98% detected once. The sample comprised naive CD4+ T cells sorted from blood. Subset in this sample: CD45RA+ positively selected. V gene TRBV10-3 combines with J gene TRBJ1-5, with TRBD1 as a possible D gene (5 bases). This receptor was identified in a man aged 30 to 45 in good health. Here the CDR3 reads CASGPGLNQPQHF. The CDR3 coding sequence is TGTGCCAGTGGCCCGGGGCTAAATCAGCCCCAGCATTTT.